This paragraph covers one T cell receptor (beta chain) sequence. Germline CDR1 and CDR2: LGHNT and FRNRAP. The CDR3 has 12 residues. V was trimmed by 8 bases and J by 3 bases, leaving 11 bases between them. This sample was included in a study of blood T cell repertoires in COVID-19. The data were produced by immunoSEQ multiplex PCR, yet TCRdb's version contains in-frame clones alone and is incomplete. The table has some 180,000 clones, 75% to 90% seen once; the top ten hold 6.2%. This receptor was obtained from a man aged 40-55 years who had recovered from COVID-19. This rearrangement joins TRBV12-5 to TRBJ2-7; D possibly corresponds to TRBD2 (6 bases). Sequencing was done on a sample of PBMCs or T cells enriched from blood (not recorded which). CDR3 region: CASSSGDYEQYF. CDR3 coding DNA: TGTGCTAGTTCTTCGGGGGACTACGAGCAGTACTTC.